This T cell receptor (beta chain) originates from a study of Ad26.COV2.S vaccination and SARS-CoV-2 variants. As for the study in general: Enrolled in COV1001, the donor was in the Ad26.COV2.S trial arm, which received the vaccine. Whole-study results and caveats: Measurement of non-spike TCR breadth gave similar results in vaccine and placebo recipients.

The CDR3 sequence is 15 residues long. Germline CDR1 and CDR2: SGHTS and YDEGEE. V lost 4 bases, J lost 5 bases, and 11 bases stayed unmatched. As concerns this clone: Its antigen is unknown.

Clones were read by immunoSEQ multiplex PCR, and TCRdb kept only the in-frame ones, dropping some. Counted here are about 400,000 clones, roughly 90% occurring once; the ten biggest clones make up around 1.9%. Treatment of the sample: some 20 received Ad26.COV2.S at low or high dose, single or two shots; about 5 received placebo; per-sample allocation not given. On day 63 after the first injection, vaccine and placebo recipients gave samples. Vaccination used an Ad26 vector expressing Wuhan-strain SARS-CoV-2 spike. J is TRBJ1-1 and V is TRBV5-8; 7 bases are shared with TRBD1. This receptor was obtained from a person aged 18-60 years who received the Ad26.COV2.S COVID-19 vaccine or a placebo. The starting material was peripheral blood, obtained in a trial of Ad26.COV2.S vaccine versus placebo. CDR3 sequence (DNA): TGTGCCAGCAGCAAAATACCAACAGGGGAGACTGAAGCTTTCTTT. This codes for CASSKIPTGETEAFF.